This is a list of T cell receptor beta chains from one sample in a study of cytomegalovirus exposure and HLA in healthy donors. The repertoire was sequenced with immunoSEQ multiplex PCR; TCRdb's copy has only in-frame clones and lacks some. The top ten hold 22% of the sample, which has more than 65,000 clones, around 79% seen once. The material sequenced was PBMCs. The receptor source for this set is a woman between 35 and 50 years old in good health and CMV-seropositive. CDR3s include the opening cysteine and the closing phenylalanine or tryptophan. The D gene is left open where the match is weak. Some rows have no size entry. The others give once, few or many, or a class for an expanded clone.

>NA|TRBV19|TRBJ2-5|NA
CASSIGAGARETQYF
TGTGCCAGTAGTATAGGGGCGGGGGCCCGAGAGACCCAGTACTTC
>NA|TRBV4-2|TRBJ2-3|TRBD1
CASSQGDRGLTDTQYF
TGTGCCAGCAGCCAGGGGGACAGGGGTTTGACAGATACGCAGTATTTT
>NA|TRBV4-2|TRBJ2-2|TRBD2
CASSQETPLAGSVGELFF
TGTGCCAGCAGCCAAGAGACCCCACTAGCGGGGTCCGTCGGGGAGCTGTTTTTT
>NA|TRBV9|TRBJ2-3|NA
CASSVGGRGGTDTQYF
TGTGCCAGCAGCGTAGGAGGCAGGGGTGGCACAGATACGCAGTATTTT
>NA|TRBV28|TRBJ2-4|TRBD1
CASSFEPRGQGRPLAKNIQYF
TGTGCCAGCAGTTTTGAGCCCCGGGGACAGGGTAGACCACTAGCCAAAAACATTCAGTACTTC
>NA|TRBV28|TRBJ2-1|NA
CASSLFRGSSYNEQFF
TGTGCCAGCAGTTTATTCCGCGGTAGCTCCTACAATGAGCAGTTCTTC
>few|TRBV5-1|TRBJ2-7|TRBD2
CASSLAGTSGGSSYEQYF
TGCGCCAGCAGCTTGGCCGGGACTAGCGGGGGAAGCTCCTACGAGCAGTACTTC
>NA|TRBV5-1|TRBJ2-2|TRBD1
CASSYDRVTGELFF
TGCGCCAGCAGTTACGACAGGGTCACCGGGGAGCTGTTTTTT
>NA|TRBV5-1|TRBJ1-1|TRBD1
CASSNNRGSNTEAFF
TGCGCCAGCAGCAATAACAGGGGCAGTAACACTGAAGCTTTCTTT
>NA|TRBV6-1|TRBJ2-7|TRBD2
CASSTASGSSYEQYF
TGTGCCAGCAGCACCGCTAGCGGGAGTTCTTACGAGCAGTACTTC
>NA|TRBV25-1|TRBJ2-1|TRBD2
CASSKARVSGRAYEQFF
TGTGCCAGCAGTAAGGCCCGTGTAAGCGGGAGGGCCTATGAGCAGTTCTTC
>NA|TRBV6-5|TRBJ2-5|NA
CATSNGTSQGTQYF
TGTGCCACCTCTAATGGGACTTCCCAGGGGACCCAGTACTTC
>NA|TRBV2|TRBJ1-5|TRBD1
CASGAQTGVGQPQHF
TGTGCCAGCGGGGCTCAGACAGGGGTCGGTCAGCCCCAGCATTTT
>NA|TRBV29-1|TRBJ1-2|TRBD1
CSVEDRGEANYGYTF
TGCAGCGTTGAGGACAGGGGGGAAGCTAACTATGGCTACACCTTC
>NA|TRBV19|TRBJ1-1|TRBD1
CASSITDRGLVNTEAFF
TGTGCCAGTAGTATAACGGACAGGGGGCTCGTGAACACTGAAGCTTTCTTT
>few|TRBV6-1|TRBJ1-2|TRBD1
CASSGGQGNYGYTF
TGTGCCAGCAGTGGTGGACAGGGGAACTATGGCTACACCTTC
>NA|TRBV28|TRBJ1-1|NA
CASSFSGTEAFF
TGTGCCAGCAGTTTTTCGGGCACTGAAGCTTTCTTT
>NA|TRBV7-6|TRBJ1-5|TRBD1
CASSPSGGQGARVGQPQHF
TGTGCCAGCAGCCCCTCGGGTGGACAGGGGGCTCGGGTTGGTCAGCCCCAGCATTTT
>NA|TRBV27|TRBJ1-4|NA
CASSFRVTNEKLFF
TGTGCCAGCAGTTTCAGGGTAACTAATGAAAAACTGTTTTTT
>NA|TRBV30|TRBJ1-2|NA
CAWSFPPRGLNYGYTF
TGTGCCTGGAGTTTCCCGCCGCGGGGGCTCAACTATGGCTACACCTTC
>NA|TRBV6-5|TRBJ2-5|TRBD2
CASSYSRAGVPETQYF
TGTGCCAGCAGTTACTCTCGAGCGGGAGTCCCCGAGACCCAGTACTTC
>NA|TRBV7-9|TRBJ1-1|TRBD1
CASRPGQENTEAFF
TGTGCCAGCAGACCAGGACAGGAGAACACTGAAGCTTTCTTT
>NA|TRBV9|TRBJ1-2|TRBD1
CASSARQGSPYGYTF
TGTGCCAGCAGCGCCCGACAGGGATCCCCTTATGGCTACACCTTC
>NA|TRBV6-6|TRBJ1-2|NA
CASISGRQGGGYTF
TGTGCCAGCATTAGCGGTCGGCAGGGTGGTGGCTACACCTTC
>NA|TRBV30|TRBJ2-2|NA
CAWSLRGASGELFF
TGTGCCTGGAGCTTACGGGGGGCGTCCGGGGAGCTGTTTTTT
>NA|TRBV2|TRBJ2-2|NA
CASSERGSDTGELFF
TGTGCCAGCAGTGAGCGGGGTTCGGACACCGGGGAGCTGTTTTTT
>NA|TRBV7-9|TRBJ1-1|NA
CSSSLLGEDTEAFF
TGTTCCAGCAGCTTACTTGGGGAGGACACTGAAGCTTTCTTT
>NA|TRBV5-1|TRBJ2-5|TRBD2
CASSTSGRPQETQYF
TGCGCCAGCAGCACCAGCGGGAGGCCCCAAGAGACCCAGTACTTC
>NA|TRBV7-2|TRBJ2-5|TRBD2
CASSSSLSGSIQETQYF
TGTGCCAGCAGCTCCAGCCTTAGCGGGAGTATACAAGAGACCCAGTACTTC
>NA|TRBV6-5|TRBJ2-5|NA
CASRLRARGTQYF
TGTGCCAGCAGACTCAGGGCGCGTGGGACCCAGTACTTC
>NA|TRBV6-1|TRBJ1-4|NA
CASKRPATNEKLFF
TGTGCCAGCAAGAGGCCGGCAACTAATGAAAAACTGTTTTTT
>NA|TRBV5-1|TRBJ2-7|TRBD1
CASSGRQGVWYF
TGCGCCAGCAGCGGACGACAGGGAGTTTGGTACTTC
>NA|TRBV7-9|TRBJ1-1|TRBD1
CASSLWGQGLWFTEAFF
TGTGCCAGCAGCTTATGGGGACAGGGTCTTTGGTTTACTGAAGCTTTCTTT
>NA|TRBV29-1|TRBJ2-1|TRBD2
CSALGTSGSSGAYNEQFF
TGCAGCGCCCTCGGGACTAGCGGGAGTAGTGGGGCCTACAATGAGCAGTTCTTC
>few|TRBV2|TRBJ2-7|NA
CASKGQGYEQYF
TGTGCCAGCAAGGGGCAGGGCTACGAGCAGTACTTC
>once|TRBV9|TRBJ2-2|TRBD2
CASSLMPSGGEGELFF
TGTGCCAGCAGCTTGATGCCCAGCGGGGGGGAAGGGGAGCTGTTTTTT
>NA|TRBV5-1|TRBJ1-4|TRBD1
CASSPQDRVAEKLFF
TGCGCCAGCAGCCCCCAGGACAGGGTCGCTGAAAAACTGTTTTTT
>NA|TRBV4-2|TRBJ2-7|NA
CASSHWDNPYEQYF
TGTGCCAGCAGCCATTGGGACAACCCCTACGAGCAGTACTTC
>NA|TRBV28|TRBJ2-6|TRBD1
CASSLYRGRGSYGANVLTF
TGTGCCAGCAGTTTATATCGGGGCAGGGGGTCCTATGGGGCCAACGTCCTGACTTTC
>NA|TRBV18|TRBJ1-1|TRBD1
CASSPDRVGTEAFF
TGTGCCAGCTCACCCGACAGGGTCGGTACTGAAGCTTTCTTT
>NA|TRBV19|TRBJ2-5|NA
CASRALGPEETQYF
TGTGCCAGTAGAGCCTTGGGGCCTGAGGAGACCCAGTACTTC
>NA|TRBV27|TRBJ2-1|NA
CASSFPEVGDEQFF
TGTGCCAGCAGTTTCCCGGAGGTCGGGGATGAGCAGTTCTTC
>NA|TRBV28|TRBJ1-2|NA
CASSLVGVYGYTF
TGTGCCAGCAGCCTAGTAGGGGTCTATGGCTACACCTTC
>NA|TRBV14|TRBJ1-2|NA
CASSQVQGYGYTF
TGTGCCAGCAGCCAAGTCCAGGGCTATGGCTACACCTTC
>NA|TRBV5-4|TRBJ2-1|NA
CASSLAGSAYNEQFF
TGTGCCAGCAGCTTGGCGGGGTCGGCCTACAATGAGCAGTTCTTC
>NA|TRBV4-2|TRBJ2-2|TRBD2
CASSQDGGGATGELFF
TGTGCCAGCAGCCAAGATGGCGGGGGGGCCACCGGGGAGCTGTTTTTT
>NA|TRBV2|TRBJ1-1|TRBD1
CASSWTGSMNTEAFF
TGTGCCAGCAGCTGGACAGGGTCCATGAACACTGAAGCTTTCTTT
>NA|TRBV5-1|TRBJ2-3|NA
CASSLASTTTDTQYF
TGCGCCAGCAGCTTAGCGTCTACCACCACAGATACGCAGTATTTT
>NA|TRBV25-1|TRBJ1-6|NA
CASSVAGNSPLHF
TGTGCCAGCAGTGTGGCAGGGAATTCACCCCTCCACTTT
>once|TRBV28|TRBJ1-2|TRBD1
CASSSDRGNGYTF
TGTGCCAGCAGTTCGGACAGGGGCAATGGCTACACCTTC
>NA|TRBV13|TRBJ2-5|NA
CASSLDSGRETQYF
TGTGCCAGCAGCCTGGACTCGGGGAGGGAGACCCAGTACTTC
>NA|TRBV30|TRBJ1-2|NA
CACRGDATGYTF
TGTGCCTGCAGGGGCGACGCGACTGGCTACACCTTC